The 8 T cell receptor beta chains listed next were all sequenced from one sample in a study of glioma-infiltrating T cells. TCR alpha and beta CDR3 regions were amplified from RNA using iRepertoire nested multiplex PCR. Each CDR3 protein is one row after TCRdb ran MiXCR on the multiplex PCR reads. Of about 110,000 distinct CDR3 sequences listed, under 30% are singletons. Sequencing input: glioma tissue, nonneoplastic brain tissue, or PBMCs (not recorded which). The source of these receptors is a human donor with low-grade glioma or glioblastoma, undergoing nonglioma brain surgery, or in good health (not recorded which).

This clonotype occurred many times. The genes are TRBV2 and TRBJ1-5; D unclear. From germline, CDR1 is SNHLY and CDR2 FYNNEI. This CDR3 has 14 residues. V lost 3 bases, J lost 2 bases, and 8 bases lay in between. As DNA, the CDR3 is TGTGCCAGCAGTGAGCAGGCTCGCAATCAGCCCCAGCATTTT. It encodes CASSEQARNQPQHF. The whole variable domain, filled in from reference TRBV2 and TRBJ1-5, reads EPEVTQTPSHQVTQMGQEVILRCVPISNHLYFYWYRQILGQKVEFLVSFYNNEISEKSEIFDDQFSVERPDGSNFTLKIRSTKLEDSAMYFCASSEQARNQPQHFGDGTRLSIL.

This clonotype was counted a few times. The chain recombines TRBV4-1 with TRBJ2-1; TRBD2 is a possible D gene (6 bases). CDR3 length equals 15 residues. Trimming shortened V by 3 bases and J by 6 bases, and 15 bases separated the two germline ends. From germline, CDR1 is MGHRA and CDR2 YSYEKL. CDR3 DNA sequence: TGCGCCAGCAGCCAGGAGGGGCTGGTGGTCAATGAGCAGTTCTTC. Its translation is CASSQEGLVVNEQFF.

This clonotype was observed at least ten times. This rearrangement joins TRBV27 to TRBJ1-2; 8 bases align to TRBD1. V dropped 6 bases and J dropped 2; count of bases not matched to a gene: 11. The CDR3 loop spans 16 amino acids. The V gene's germline CDR1 is MNHEY and CDR2 SMNVEV (reference sequence). In DNA form, the CDR3 reads TGTGCCAGCAGCCCCGATCCGGACAGGGCGAACTATGGCTACACCTTC. Encoded protein: CASSPDPDRANYGYTF.

This clonotype was found a few times. The chain carries TRBV7-9 and TRBJ1-1; 9 bases are shared with TRBD1. Germline V gene sequence: CDR1 SEHNR, CDR2 FQNEAQ (reference sequence). This CDR3 is built from 15 residues. V dropped 1 base and J dropped 6; count of bases not matched to a gene: 6. In nucleotides, the CDR3 is TGTGCCAGCAGCTTAGGACAGGGGGTCGTTGCTGAAGCTTTCTTT. Its protein is CASSLGQGVVAEAFF.

In its sample, this clonotype was seen a few times. This sequence joins TRBV12-3 or TRBV12-4 and TRBJ1-1; D remains unclear. V was pared by 4 bases and J by 3 bases, with 15 bases between. The CDR3 length is 15 residues. In nucleotides, the CDR3 is TGTGCCAGCAGTTCCTCAATGCTTGGGGACACTGAAGCTTTCTTT. It is translated as CASSSSMLGDTEAFF.

This clonotype has a count of ten or more. V usage is TRBV12-3 or TRBV12-4 and J usage is TRBJ2-7; TRBD2 aligns across 13 bases. CDR3 size: 14 residues. The V gene end was trimmed by 3 bases and the J gene end by 10 bases; junction bases not matched to a gene: 6. The CDR3 region is CASSFGTSGVPQYF. The DNA of the CDR3 is TGTGCCAGCAGTTTCGGGACTAGCGGGGTGCCCCAGTACTTC.

In its sample, this clonotype was seen many times. J is TRBJ2-3 and V is TRBV3-1; D gene unclear. From germline, CDR1 is LGHDT and CDR2 YNNKEL (reference sequence). V was clipped by 3 bases and J by 4 bases, with 2 bases between them. This CDR3 has 11 amino acids. CDR3 in amino acids: CASSQSDTQYF. The CDR3 nucleotides are TGTGCCAGCAGCCAGTCAGATACGCAGTATTTT.

V is TRBV29-1 and J is TRBJ2-3, with D possibly being TRBD1 (6 bases). There are 14 residues in the CDR3. Germline assignment: CDR1 SQVTM and CDR2 ANQGSEA. With 6 bases removed from V and 4 bases from J, the gap between germline ends came to 17 bases. In DNA, the CDR3 is TGCAGCGTGGGTACAGGGTCCGGGGCAGATACGCAGTATTTT. It codes for CSVGTGSGADTQYF.